This section outlines one T cell receptor (beta chain) sequence together with its context. The antigen is undetermined. CTLA-4 blockade using ipilimumab, together with focal radiation, was received by patients with chemo-refractory metastatic non-small-cell lung cancer. The sample originates from a study of radiotherapy plus CTLA-4 blockade in lung cancer. Study-level findings and limits: After treatment with radiotherapy plus ipilimumab, TCR clones that came from the tumor expanded in blood.

Sequencing used immunoSEQ multiplex PCR; TCRdb keeps in-frame clones, though not all of them. The sample includes around 44,000 clones, 65% to 90% seen only once; the top ten take around a sixth. Germline V gene data show CDR1 as ENHRY and CDR2 as SYGVKD. V was clipped by 3 bases and J by 2 bases; unmatched bases: 4. The CDR3 contains 15 residues. The V gene is TRBV10-3, the J gene TRBJ2-3; the match to TRBD2 covers 8 bases. Sequenced material: peripheral blood, taken from a patient treated with radiotherapy plus ipilimumab. The TCR originated in a human donor with non-small cell lung cancer that progressed on radiotherapy plus ipilimumab. Some clones in this sample may be carry-over from other donors' samples. CDR3 sequence (DNA): TGTGCCATCAGTGATGAGCGGGGGACCACAGATACGCAGTATTTT. Protein sequence: CAISDERGTTDTQYF.